The T cell receptor beta chain under discussion was sequenced for a study of T cell responses to AZD1222 COVID-19 vaccine. Study overall: Second-dose schedules of about 4 or about 12 weeks were combined.

TCRdb's table, derived via immunoSEQ multiplex PCR, lists solely in-frame clones and lacks some. The data hold more than 250,000 clones, with 80% to 95% observed a single time. Study results and caveats: Of spike-specific TCRs, nearly half reportedly target regions left unmutated in variants. Spike as a whole was targeted by vaccine-associated CD4 TCRs, dominant at 160-218 and 743-854. Mostly white British, mostly female donors; authors suggested clonal diversity may be underestimated.

To note about this clone: Antigen: not known.

The CDR3 contains 15 residues. Trimming cost V 0 bases and J 2 bases, with 10 bases left between them. Germline V gene data show CDR1 as SGHNT and CDR2 as YYREEE (reference sequence). Here the sequenced sample was peripheral blood, taken on day 0 of AZD1222 vaccination. The sequence derives from an adult in good health. The rearrangement uses TRBV5-4 and TRBJ2-3, with unresolved D. DNA of the CDR3: TGTGCCAGCAGCTTGGAAGGCTGGAACACAGATACGCAGTATTTT. It yields the protein CASSLEGWNTDTQYF. The variable domain in full, with the rest retrieved from reference TRBV5-4 and TRBJ2-3, is ETGVTQSPTHLIKTRGQQVTLRCSSQSGHNTVSWYQQALGQGPQFIFQYYREEENGRGNFPPRFSGLQFPNYSSELNVNALELDDSALYLCASSLEGWNTDTQYFGPGTRLTVL.